Given below is one T cell receptor (beta chain) in context. Germline CDR1 SEHNR, CDR2 FQNEAQ (reference sequence). The CDR3 is 16 residues long. Trimming removed 4 bases from V and 0 bases from J; junction bases left unmatched: 8. Repertoires were generated with immunoSEQ multiplex PCR, while TCRdb's copy carries only in-frame clones and drops some. The data contain approximately 300,000 clones, 70% to 90% of them singletons. This sample was taken from a study of blood T cell repertoires in COVID-19. The wider study: The analysed material was cDNA or gDNA that came from T cells, B-cell-depleted T cells, or PBMCs.

Sequencing was performed on peripheral blood. The clonotype originates from a man aged 18 to 29 who had recovered from COVID-19. This chain joins TRBV7-9 and TRBJ2-7; 8 positions agree with TRBD2. The CDR3 sequence: CASSYGSGAHSYEQYF. The CDR3 nucleotides read TGTGCCAGCAGCTACGGTAGCGGGGCCCACTCCTACGAGCAGTACTTC. Full variable domain (rest looked up from reference TRBV7-9 and TRBJ2-7): DTGVSQNPRHKITKRGQNVTFRCDPISEHNRLYWYRQTLGQGPEFLTYFQNEAQLEKSRLLSDRFSAERPKGSFSTLEIQRTEQGDSAMYLCASSYGSGAHSYEQYFGPGTRLTVT.